Sequencing of this T cell receptor beta chain was carried out in a study of cytomegalovirus exposure and HLA in healthy donors. Study-level findings and limits: According to the study, 150 to 200 TCR beta chains were cytomegalovirus-associated.

The donors were members of the approximately 110-subject validation cohort (separate from the approximately 650-subject first cohort). TCRdb's table, derived via immunoSEQ multiplex PCR, lists solely in-frame clones and lacks some. This repertoire shows hundreds of thousands of clones, about 88% found once; its top ten account for 12%. The CDR3 spans 16 residues. The V end lost 1 base, the J end lost 7 bases, and 17 bases lay between the germline ends. Germline V gives CDR1 SGHTA, CDR2 FQGNSA. In this sample, this clone turned up a few times. Its antigen is not identified. The specimen sequenced was PBMCs. The chain uses TRBV7-2 and TRBJ2-1, with TRBD2 as a possible D gene (6 bases). This TCR was sampled from a man aged 18 to 30 in good health and CMV-seropositive. The CDR3 sequence is CASSLERLEAGNEQFF. Written as DNA, the CDR3 is TGTGCCAGCAGCTTAGAGAGACTAGAGGCGGGGAATGAGCAGTTCTTC. The full variable domain, in which reference TRBV7-2 and TRBJ2-1 provide the parts outside the CDR3, is GAGVSQSPSNKVTEKGKDVELRCDPISGHTALYWYRQSLGQGLEFLIYFQGNSAPDKSGLPSDRFSAERTGGSVSTLTIQRTQQEDSAVYLCASSLERLEAGNEQFFGPGTRLTVL.